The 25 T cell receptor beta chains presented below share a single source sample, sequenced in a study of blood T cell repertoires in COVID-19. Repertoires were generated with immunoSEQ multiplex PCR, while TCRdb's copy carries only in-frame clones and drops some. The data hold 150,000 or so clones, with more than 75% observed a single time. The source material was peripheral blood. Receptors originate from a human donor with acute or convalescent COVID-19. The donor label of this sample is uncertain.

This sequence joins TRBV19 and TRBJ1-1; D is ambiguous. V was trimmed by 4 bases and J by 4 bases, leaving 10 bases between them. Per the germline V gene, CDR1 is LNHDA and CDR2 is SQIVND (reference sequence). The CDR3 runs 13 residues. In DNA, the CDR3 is TGTGCCAGTAGTAGCACAGTGGCCACTGAAGCTTTCTTT. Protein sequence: CASSSTVATEAFF.

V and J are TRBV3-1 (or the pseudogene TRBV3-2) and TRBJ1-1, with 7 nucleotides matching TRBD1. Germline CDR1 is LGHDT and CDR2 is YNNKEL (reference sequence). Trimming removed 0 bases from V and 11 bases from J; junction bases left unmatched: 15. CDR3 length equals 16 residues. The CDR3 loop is CASSQELTGEAEKAFF. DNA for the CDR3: TGTGCCAGCAGCCAAGAGTTAACAGGGGAGGCCGAGAAGGCTTTCTTT.

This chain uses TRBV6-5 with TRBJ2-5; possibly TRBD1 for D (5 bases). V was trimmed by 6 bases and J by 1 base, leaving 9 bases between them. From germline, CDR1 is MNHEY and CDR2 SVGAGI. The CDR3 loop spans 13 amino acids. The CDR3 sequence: CASRRTLQETQYF. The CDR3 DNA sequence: TGTGCCAGCAGAAGGACACTCCAAGAGACCCAGTACTTC.

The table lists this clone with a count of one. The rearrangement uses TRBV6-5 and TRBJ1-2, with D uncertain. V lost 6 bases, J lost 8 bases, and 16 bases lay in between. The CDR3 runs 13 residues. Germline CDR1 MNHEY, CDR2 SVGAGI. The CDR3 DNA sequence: TGTGCCAGCAGCCCGCCGGGAGGAGGAGGCTACACCTTC. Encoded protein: CASSPPGGGGYTF.

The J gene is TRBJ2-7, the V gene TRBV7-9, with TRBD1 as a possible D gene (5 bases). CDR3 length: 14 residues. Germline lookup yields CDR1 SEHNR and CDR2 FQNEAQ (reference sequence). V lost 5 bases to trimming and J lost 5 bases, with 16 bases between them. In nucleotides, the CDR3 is TGTGCCAGCAGCCTAGAGGACACGGCTGACGAGCAGTACTTC. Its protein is CASSLEDTADEQYF.

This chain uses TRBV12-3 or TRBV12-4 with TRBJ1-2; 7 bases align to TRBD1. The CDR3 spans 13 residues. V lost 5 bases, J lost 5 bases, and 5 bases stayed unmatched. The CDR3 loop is CASSPGQRYGYTF. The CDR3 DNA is TGTGCCAGCAGTCCGGGACAGAGGTATGGCTACACCTTC.

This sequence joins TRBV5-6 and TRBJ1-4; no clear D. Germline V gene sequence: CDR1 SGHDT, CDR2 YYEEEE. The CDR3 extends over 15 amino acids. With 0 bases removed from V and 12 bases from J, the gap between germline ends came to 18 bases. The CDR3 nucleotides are TGTGCCAGCAGCTTGGCGGACCGGGTTAGCGGGGAACTGTTTTTT. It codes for CASSLADRVSGELFF.

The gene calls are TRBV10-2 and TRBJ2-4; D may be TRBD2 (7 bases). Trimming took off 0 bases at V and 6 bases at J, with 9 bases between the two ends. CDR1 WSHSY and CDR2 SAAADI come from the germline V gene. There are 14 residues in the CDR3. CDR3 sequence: CASSESGGRNIQYF. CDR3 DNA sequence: TGCGCCAGCAGTGAGTCGGGGGGGCGAAACATTCAGTACTTC.

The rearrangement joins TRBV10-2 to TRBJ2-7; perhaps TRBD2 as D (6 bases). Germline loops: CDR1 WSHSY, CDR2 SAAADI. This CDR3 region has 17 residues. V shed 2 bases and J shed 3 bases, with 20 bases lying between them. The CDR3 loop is CASSEPGPLLGGYEQYF. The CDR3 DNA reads TGCGCCAGCAGTGAGCCTGGACCCCTCCTGGGAGGCTACGAGCAGTACTTC.

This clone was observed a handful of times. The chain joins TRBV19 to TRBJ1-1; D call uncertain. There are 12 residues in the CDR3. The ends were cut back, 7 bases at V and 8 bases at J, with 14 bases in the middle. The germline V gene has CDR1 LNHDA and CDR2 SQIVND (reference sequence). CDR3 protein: CASNPGGSEAFF. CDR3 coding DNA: TGTGCCAGTAACCCGGGTGGTTCCGAAGCTTTCTTT.

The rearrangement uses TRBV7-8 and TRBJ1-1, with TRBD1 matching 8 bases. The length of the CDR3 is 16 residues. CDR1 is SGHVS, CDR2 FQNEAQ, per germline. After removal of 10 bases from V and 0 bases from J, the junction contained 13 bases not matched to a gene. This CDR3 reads CATIPTGGIMNTEAFF. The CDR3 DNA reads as TGTGCCACTATACCAACAGGGGGTATTATGAACACTGAAGCTTTCTTT.

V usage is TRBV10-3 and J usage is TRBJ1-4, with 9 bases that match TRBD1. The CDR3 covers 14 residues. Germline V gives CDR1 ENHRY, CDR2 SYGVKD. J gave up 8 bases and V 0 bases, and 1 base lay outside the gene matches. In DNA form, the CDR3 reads TGTGCCATCAGTGAGTCGACAGGGGGGGAAAAACTGTTTTTT. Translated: CAISESTGGEKLFF.

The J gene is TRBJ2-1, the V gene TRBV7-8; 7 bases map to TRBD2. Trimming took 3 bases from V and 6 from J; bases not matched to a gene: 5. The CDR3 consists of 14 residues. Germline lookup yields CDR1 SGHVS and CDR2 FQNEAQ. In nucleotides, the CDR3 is TGTGCCAGCAGCTTTCTACCGGGGGGCAATGAGCAGTTCTTC. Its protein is CASSFLPGGNEQFF.

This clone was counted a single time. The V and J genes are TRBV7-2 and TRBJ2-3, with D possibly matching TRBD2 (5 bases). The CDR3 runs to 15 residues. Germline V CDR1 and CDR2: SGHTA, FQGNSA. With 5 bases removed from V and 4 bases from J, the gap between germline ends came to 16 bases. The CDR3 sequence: CASSNARVGADTQYF. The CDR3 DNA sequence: TGTGCCAGCAGCAATGCGCGGGTTGGGGCAGATACGCAGTATTTT.

Written as DNA, the CDR3 is TGCGCCAGCAGCTTGGCCCAGGGAAACACTGAAGCTTTCTTT. It codes for CASSLAQGNTEAFF. The chain carries TRBV5-1 and TRBJ1-1; a possible D gene is TRBD1 (5 bases). Looked up from germline, CDR1 is SGHRS and CDR2 is YFSETQ. The CDR3 length is 14 residues. V dropped 0 bases and J dropped 2 bases, with 8 bases sitting between them.

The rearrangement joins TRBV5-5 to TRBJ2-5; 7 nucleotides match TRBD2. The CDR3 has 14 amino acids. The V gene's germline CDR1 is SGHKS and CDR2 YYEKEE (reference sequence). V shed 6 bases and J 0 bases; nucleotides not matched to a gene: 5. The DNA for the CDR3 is TGTGCCAGCACCCGGGGGAGGGACCAAGAGACCCAGTACTTC. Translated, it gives CASTRGRDQETQYF.

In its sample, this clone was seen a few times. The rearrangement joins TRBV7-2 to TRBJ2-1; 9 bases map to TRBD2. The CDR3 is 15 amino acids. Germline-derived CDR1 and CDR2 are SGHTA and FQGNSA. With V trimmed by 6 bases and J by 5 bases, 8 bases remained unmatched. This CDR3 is CASRTSLAGHNEQFF. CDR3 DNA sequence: TGTGCCAGCAGAACCTCACTAGCGGGTCACAATGAGCAGTTCTTC. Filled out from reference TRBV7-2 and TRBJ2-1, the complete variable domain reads GAGVSQSPSNKVTEKGKDVELRCDPISGHTALYWYRQSLGQGLEFLIYFQGNSAPDKSGLPSDRFSAERTGGSVSTLTIQRTQQEDSAVYLCASRTSLAGHNEQFFGPGTRLTVL.

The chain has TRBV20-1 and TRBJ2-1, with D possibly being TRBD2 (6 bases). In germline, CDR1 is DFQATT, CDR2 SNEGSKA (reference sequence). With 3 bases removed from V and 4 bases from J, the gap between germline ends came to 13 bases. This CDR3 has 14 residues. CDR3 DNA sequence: TGCAGTGCTAGTCCGACCGGAGGGTACAATGAGCAGTTCTTC. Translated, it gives CSASPTGGYNEQFF.

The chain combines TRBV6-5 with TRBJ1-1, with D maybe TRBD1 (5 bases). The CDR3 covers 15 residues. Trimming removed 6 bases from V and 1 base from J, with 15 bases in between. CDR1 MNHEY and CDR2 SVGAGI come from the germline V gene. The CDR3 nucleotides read TGTGCCAGCAGAACCACAAGACAGTCGAACACTGAAGCTTTCTTT. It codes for CASRTTRQSNTEAFF.

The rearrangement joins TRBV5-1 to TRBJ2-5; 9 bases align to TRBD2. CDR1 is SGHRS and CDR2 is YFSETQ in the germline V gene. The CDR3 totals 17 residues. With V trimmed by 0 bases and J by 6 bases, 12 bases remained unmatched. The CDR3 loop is CASSLGLAARREKTQYF. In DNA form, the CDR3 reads TGCGCCAGCAGCTTGGGACTAGCGGCGCGACGCGAGAAGACCCAGTACTTC. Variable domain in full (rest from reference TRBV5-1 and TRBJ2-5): KAGVTQTPRYLIKTRGQQVTLSCSPISGHRSVSWYQQTPGQGLQFLFEYFSETQRNKGNFPGRFSGRQFSNSRSEMNVSTLELGDSALYLCASSLGLAARREKTQYFGPGTRLLVL.

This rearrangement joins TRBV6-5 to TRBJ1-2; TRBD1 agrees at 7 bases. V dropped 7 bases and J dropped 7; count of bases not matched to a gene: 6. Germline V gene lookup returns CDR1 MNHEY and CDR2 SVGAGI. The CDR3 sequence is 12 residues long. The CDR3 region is CASTTTGAGYTF. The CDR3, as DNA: TGTGCCAGCACTACAACAGGGGCTGGCTACACCTTC.

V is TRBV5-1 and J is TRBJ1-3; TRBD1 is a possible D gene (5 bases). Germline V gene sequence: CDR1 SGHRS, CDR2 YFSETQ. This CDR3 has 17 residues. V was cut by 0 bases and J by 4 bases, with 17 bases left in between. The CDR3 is CASSLVSGTGRGNTIYF. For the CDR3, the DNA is TGCGCCAGCAGCTTGGTCAGCGGGACGGGTCGGGGAAACACCATATATTTT.

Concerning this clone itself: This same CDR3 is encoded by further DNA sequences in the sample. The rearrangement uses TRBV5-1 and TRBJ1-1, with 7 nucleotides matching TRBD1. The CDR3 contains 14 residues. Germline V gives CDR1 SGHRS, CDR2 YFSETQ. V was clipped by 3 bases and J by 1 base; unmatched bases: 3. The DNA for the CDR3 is TGCGCCAGCAGCTCGGGACAGCCGAACACTGAAGCTTTCTTT. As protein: CASSSGQPNTEAFF.

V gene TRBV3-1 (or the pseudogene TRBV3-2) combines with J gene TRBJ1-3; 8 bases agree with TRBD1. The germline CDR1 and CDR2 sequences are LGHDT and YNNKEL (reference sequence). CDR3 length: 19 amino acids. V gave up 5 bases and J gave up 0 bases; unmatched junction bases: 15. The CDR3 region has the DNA TGTGCCAGCAGCGTCGATATGACAGGGGAAGGTAGCTCTGGAAACACCATATATTTT. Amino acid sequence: CASSVDMTGEGSSGNTIYF.

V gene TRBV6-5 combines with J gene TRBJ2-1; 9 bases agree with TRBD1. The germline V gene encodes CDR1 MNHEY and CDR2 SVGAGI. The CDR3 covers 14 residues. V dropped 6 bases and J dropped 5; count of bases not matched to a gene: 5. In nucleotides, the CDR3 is TGTGCCAGCAGGAACGGACAGGGGAACAATGAGCAGTTCTTC. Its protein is CASRNGQGNNEQFF.